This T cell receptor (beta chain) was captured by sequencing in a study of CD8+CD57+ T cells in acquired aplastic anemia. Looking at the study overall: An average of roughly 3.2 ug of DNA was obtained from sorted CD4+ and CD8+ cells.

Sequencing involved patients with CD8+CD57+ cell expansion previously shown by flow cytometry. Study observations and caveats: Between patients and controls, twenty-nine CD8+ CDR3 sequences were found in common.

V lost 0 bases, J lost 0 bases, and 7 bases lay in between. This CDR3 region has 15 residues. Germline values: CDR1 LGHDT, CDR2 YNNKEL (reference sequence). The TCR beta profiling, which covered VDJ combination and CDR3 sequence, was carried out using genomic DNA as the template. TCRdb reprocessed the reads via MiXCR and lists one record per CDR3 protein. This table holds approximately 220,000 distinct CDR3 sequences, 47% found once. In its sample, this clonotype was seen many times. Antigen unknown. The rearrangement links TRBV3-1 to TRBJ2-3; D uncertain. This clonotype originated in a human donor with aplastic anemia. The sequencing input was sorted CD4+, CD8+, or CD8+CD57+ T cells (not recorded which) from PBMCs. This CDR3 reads CASSQEWVSTDTQYF. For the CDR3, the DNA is TGTGCCAGCAGCCAAGAGTGGGTAAGCACAGATACGCAGTATTTT.